These 6 T cell receptor beta chains originate from one sample sequenced in a study of T cells in localized non-small cell lung cancer. TCRdb's copy holds only in-frame clones and misses some; the assay was immunoSEQ multiplex PCR. Here the sample spans tens of thousands of clones, around four fifths being singletons. The sample here was peripheral blood, taken before any cancer treatment. Source of these receptors: a female donor older than 55 with stage I lung adenocarcinoma.

The rearrangement uses TRBV2 and TRBJ1-5; maybe TRBD1 (6 bases). V lost 6 bases to trimming and J lost 6 bases, with 15 bases between them. The CDR3 totals 14 residues. Germline loops: CDR1 SNHLY, CDR2 FYNNEI. The CDR3: CASRDGGALQPQHF. Here the CDR3 DNA reads TGTGCCAGCAGGGACGGGGGGGCCCTTCAGCCCCAGCATTTT.

V is TRBV19 and J is TRBJ2-1; maybe TRBD2 (5 bases). In germline, CDR1 is LNHDA, CDR2 SQIVND (reference sequence). CDR3 length equals 16 residues. V gave up 2 bases and J gave up 0 bases, with 11 bases separating them. DNA for the CDR3: TGTGCCAGTAGTATACGAAAAGGGAGCTCCTACAATGAGCAGTTCTTC. Translating it yields CASSIRKGSSYNEQFF.

The V and J genes are TRBV7-9 and TRBJ1-1, with D uncertain. Germline CDR1 is SEHNR and CDR2 is FQNEAQ (reference sequence). V was clipped by 1 base and J by 4 bases, with 7 bases between them. The CDR3 runs to 13 residues. CDR3 amino acids: CASSLGTGTEAFF. The CDR3 DNA sequence: TGTGCCAGCAGCTTAGGGACGGGCACTGAAGCTTTCTTT. The full variable domain, with the rest looked up from reference TRBV7-9 and TRBJ1-1, is DTGVSQNPRHKITKRGQNVTFRCDPISEHNRLYWYRQTLGQGPEFLTYFQNEAQLEKSRLLSDRFSAERPKGSFSTLEIQRTEQGDSAMYLCASSLGTGTEAFFGQGTRLTVV.

This clone has more than one count but fewer than ten. This chain connects TRBV5-1 to TRBJ2-7; a possible D gene is TRBD2 (7 bases). V dropped 0 bases and J dropped 4 bases, with 17 bases sitting between them. The CDR3 covers 16 residues. Germline V lookup: CDR1 SGHRS, CDR2 YFSETQ. CDR3 coding DNA: TGCGCCAGCAGCTTGGGTCCGGGAGGCGGGACATACGAGCAGTACTTC. Its translation is CASSLGPGGGTYEQYF.

This sequence joins TRBV18 and TRBJ2-1; TRBD2 might be the D (7 bases). The CDR3 is 14 residues long. The germline V gene has CDR1 KGHSH and CDR2 LQKENI. Deletions cut 6 bases from V and 4 bases from J, with 13 bases between. This chain's CDR3 is CASSTGGGYNEQFF. CDR3 nucleotide sequence: TGTGCCAGCTCGACAGGCGGGGGATACAATGAGCAGTTCTTC.

As to this clone: The identical CDR3 is also encoded by other nucleotide sequences in the sample. The chain joins TRBV5-1 to TRBJ2-7, with a possible D match to TRBD1 (5 bases). Trimming left V 0 bases short and J 0 bases short, with 10 bases between. CDR3 length: 15 residues. Germline V gene data show CDR1 as SGHRS and CDR2 as YFSETQ. Written as DNA, the CDR3 is TGCGCCAGCAGCTTGGGGGGCACAGGCTCCTACGAGCAGTACTTC. It is translated as CASSLGGTGSYEQYF.